This T cell receptor beta chain was documented in a study of blood T cell repertoires in COVID-19. For the study at large: Sites in the United States, Italy and Spain provided acute and convalescent COVID-19 samples. T cells, B-cell-depleted T cells, or PBMCs supplied cDNA or gDNA.

Germline CDR1 and CDR2: SEHNR and FQNEAQ (reference sequence). The V segment lost 4 bases and the J segment 6 bases; nucleotides outside the gene matches: 8. This CDR3 is 15 amino acids long. Assay used: immunoSEQ multiplex PCR; TCRdb lists only in-frame clones, some missing. Among about 200,000 clones, 85% to 90% were seen once, and the ten largest hold around 4%. Participants, roughly 18 to 100 years old, spanned more than 20 US areas. Participants' reported clinical history set cohort assignment. The chain carries TRBV7-9 and TRBJ2-1; 8 positions agree with TRBD1. This TCR was sampled from a woman aged 30 to 39 with acute COVID-19. The sample comprised PBMCs or T cells enriched from blood (not recorded which). The CDR3 sequence is CASSSGQAPANEQFF. The CDR3, as DNA: TGTGCCAGCAGCTCGGGACAGGCGCCCGCCAATGAGCAGTTCTTC.